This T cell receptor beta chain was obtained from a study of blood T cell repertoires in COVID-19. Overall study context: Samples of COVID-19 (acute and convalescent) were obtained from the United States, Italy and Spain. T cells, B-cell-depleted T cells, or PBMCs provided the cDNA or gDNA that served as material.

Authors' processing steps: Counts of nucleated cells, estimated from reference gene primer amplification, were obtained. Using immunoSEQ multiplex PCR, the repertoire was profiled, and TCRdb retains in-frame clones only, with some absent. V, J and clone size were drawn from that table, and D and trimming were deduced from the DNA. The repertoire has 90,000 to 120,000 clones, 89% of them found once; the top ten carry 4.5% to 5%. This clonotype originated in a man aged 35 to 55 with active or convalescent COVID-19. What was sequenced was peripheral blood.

This CDR3 reads CASSFGQRGGYTF. CDR3 DNA: TGTGCCAGCAGTTTTGGTCAGCGGGGCGGCTACACCTTC. This chain uses TRBV12-3 or TRBV12-4 with TRBJ1-2, with a weak D call TRBD1 (5 bases). This CDR3 contains 13 residues. Trimming pared 3 bases from V and 8 bases from J, leaving 13 bases between.